One T cell receptor (beta chain) is described in this entry. This clonotype was observed at least ten times. Its antigen is still unknown. Base qualities are not at hand, and no much larger clone is one base apart. cDNA synthesis used template-switch 5'RACE with a primer carrying a 10-nucleotide random unique molecular identifier tagging each TCR transcript. Each sequencing run produced over 170 million TCR-beta sequences covering 15-18 subjects. The RNeasy kit was used for extraction of total RNA. TCR-beta VDJ regions were amplified with primers for the TCR constant region and the 5'RACE anchor, using the KAPA Real-time Library Amplification kit. Sample indexes and Illumina adaptors were added in a first PCR, after which library yield was increased in a second PCR. The roughly 650 bp TCR product was size-selected on a 2% E-gel SizeSelection system after Ampure bead purification. Before pooling, library quality was assessed on a Bioanalyzer, concentration was determined with Qubit, and library quantification was performed with the Kapa Library Quantification kit. An Illumina HiSeq 2500 was used to sequence the libraries paired-end at 2 x 150 bp. To increase sequence diversity, about 25-31% phiX was spiked into each library pool. Per the source publication's procedure: The quality-filtered reads were processed with the UMI-based MiGEC pipeline, whose error correction step removed more than 85% of the raw TCR sequences. VDJ genes were aligned to IMGT germline references, and each clonotype was defined by a unique CDR3 amino acid sequence together with V-J genes. VDJtools evaluated clonal expansion, Shannon diversity and CDR3 relatedness (CalcPairwiseDistances, ClusterSamples); CLCbio workbench built phylogenetic trees. Expanded clones were defined as having at least 8 unique UMIs, based on coefficient-of-variation modelling across technical triplicates. TCRdb reanalyzed the raw reads on its own, using fastp at Q25 for trimming and MiXCR for clone calling, and kept in-frame beta chains. CDR3 protein duplicates are merged, each entry listing the most common genes and DNA. TCRdb's processing, not the study's, gives the V and J calls here. Counted in this sample were tens of thousands of distinct CDR3 sequences; about 11% of them appeared once. The ten most abundant clones make up 5% to 8.5% of the sample.

In light of the paper, this sample's time point label describes: longitudinal time-point 1 (baseline). Unsorted PBMC libraries were generated from 2 million PBMCs stored in RNAlater at -80 °C until RNA extraction. Peripheral blood underwent Ficoll-Hypaque density gradient centrifugation to isolate PBMCs, which were then cryopreserved in liquid nitrogen. Cut back by 0 bases and 1 base, the V and J ends lie 7 bases apart. From the germline V gene, CDR1 is KGHSH and CDR2 is LQKENI. Including cysteine and phenylalanine, the CDR3 has 15 amino acids. Of all the DNA, just the CDR3 is kept, 45 bases in frame from base 1. The data originate from a study of neurological immune-mediated disorders (dated by TCRdb to between 2018 and 2021). As for the study more broadly: Using UMI-based sequencing, the study compared peripheral blood TCR-beta repertoires from patients with HTLV-I-associated myelopathy (HAM/TSP), patients with multiple sclerosis, and healthy controls. The roughly 110 TCR-beta libraries covered PBMC samples along with longitudinal samples, technical triplicates, and paired sorted CD4+ and CD8+ T-cell subsets. Each longitudinal HAM/TSP and healthy donor was sampled at 3 time-points spaced at 3-40 month intervals. Of the approximately 66 subjects in the cohort, about 14 were HAM/TSP patients, 34 were multiple sclerosis patients, and approximately 20 were healthy controls.

Results and caveats for the whole study, not just this receptor: TCR clonal expansion was highest in HAM/TSP patients and lowest in MS patients, with MS patients falling below even healthy controls. Across subjects, expanded clones never shared an identical CDR3 amino acid sequence, which suggests that the TCR-beta repertoires in every group were private.

The specimen sequenced was PBMCs. The source is a male donor with HTLV-1-associated myelopathy (HAM/TSP). The sequence links TRBV18 to TRBJ1-5; matching of 6 bases hints at TRBD1 as the D gene. The bases are TGTGCCAGCTCACCACCAGGGGGAAGCAATCAGCCCCAGCATTTT. This yields the protein CASSPPGGSNQPQHF.